These 22 T cell receptor beta chains came from one sample sequenced in a study of blood T cells in healthy people across ages. Through a sample-barcoded 5' primer and a J-beta primer mix, a second PCR was run for about 7 to 12 cycles. TCRdb redid the calling of the 5' RACE reads with MiXCR, one entry per CDR3 protein. The table shows 900,000 to 950,000 distinct CDR3 sequences, with roughly 29% occurring only once. These data are also associated with another study on T cells of mothers and their children.

Sequencing was done on a sample of blood. The source is a woman aged 40-49 years in good health.

The rearrangement links TRBV9 to TRBJ2-1; 8 positions agree with TRBD1. V dropped 3 bases and J dropped 4; count of bases not matched to a gene: 3. Germline V CDR1 and CDR2: SGDLS, YYNGEE. This CDR3 has 14 residues. The CDR3 nucleotides read TGTGCCAGCAGCGCCCGGGACAGGTACAATGAGCAGTTCTTC. The encoded protein is CASSARDRYNEQFF.

The chain links TRBV7-2 to TRBJ2-7; possible D gene TRBD1, 6 bases. This CDR3 is built from 14 residues. The V end was cut by 7 bases, the J end by 0 bases, with 13 bases between. CDR1 SGHTA and CDR2 FQGNSA come from the germline V gene. The CDR3 DNA follows: TGTGCCAGCACTTCCGGGACAAACTCCTACGAGCAGTACTTC. Translated: CASTSGTNSYEQYF.

Comments on this clonotype: A much larger clone lies a single base off, so this may be a read error. The chain has TRBV29-1 and TRBJ2-7; the D is unclear. The V and J ends lost 5 bases and 7 bases respectively, with 6 bases between them. CDR1 and CDR2 from the germline V gene are SQVTM and ANQGSEA. The CDR3 consists of 9 residues. The CDR3 bases are TGCAGCGTTCGTCGGGAGCAGTACTTC. Amino acid sequence: CSVRREQYF.

Regarding this clonotype: A junction boundary mismatches the germline segment, possibly from a read error. The V call is TRBV6-1, the J call TRBJ1-5, with D possibly TRBD1 on 5 matching bases. This CDR3 contains 16 residues. CDR1 is MNHNS and CDR2 is SASEGT in the germline V gene. CDR3 protein: CASIQFGRGGYQAQHF. The DNA of the CDR3 is TGTGCCAGCATTCAATTCGGACGGGGGGGTTATCAGGCCCAGCATTTT.

This clonotype was detected a few times. The chain combines TRBV10-3 with TRBJ1-1; D unresolved. V gave up 6 bases and J gave up 5 bases, with 10 bases separating them. CDR1 and CDR2 from the germline V gene are ENHRY and SYGVKD. The CDR3 totals 12 residues. The CDR3 here is CAISPSSTEAFF. As DNA, the CDR3 is TGTGCCATCAGCCCGTCTTCAACTGAAGCTTTCTTT.

This clonotype was detected only a few times. The gene calls are TRBV21-1 and TRBJ2-1; no check of the table's D call, TRBD1, against the DNA was made. TRBV21-1 is a listed pseudogene. This CDR3 is 13 amino acids long. The CDR3 region has the DNA TGTGCCAGCAGCAAGGGACCGGGGAATGAGCAGTTCTTC. Protein sequence: CASSKGPGNEQFF.

The V and J genes are TRBV7-2 and TRBJ2-1, with 10 bases that match TRBD2. The CDR3 runs to 16 residues. V shed 3 bases, J shed 1 base, and the junction held 3 bases outside the gene matches. In germline, CDR1 is SGHTA, CDR2 FQGNSA. Here the CDR3 reads CASSFKLAGSYNEQFF. In DNA form, the CDR3 reads TGTGCCAGCAGCTTTAAACTAGCGGGGTCCTACAATGAGCAGTTCTTC.

The chain uses TRBV6-5 and TRBJ1-1; D is possibly TRBD1 (6 bases). From germline, CDR1 is MNHEY and CDR2 SVGAGI. The CDR3 runs 15 residues. Trimming removed 0 bases from V and 1 base from J, with 9 bases in between. The CDR3 sequence: CASSYSTQGNTEAFF. The CDR3 DNA follows: TGTGCCAGCAGTTACTCGACACAGGGGAACACTGAAGCTTTCTTT.

This rearrangement joins TRBV28 to TRBJ1-5; 7 positions match TRBD1. This CDR3 is built from 15 residues. CDR1 is MDHEN and CDR2 is SYDVKM in the germline V gene. V shed 5 bases, J shed 1 base, and the junction held 5 bases outside the gene matches. This chain's CDR3 is CASSDRQGSNQPQHF. For the CDR3, the DNA is TGTGCCAGCAGTGATAGACAGGGCAGCAATCAGCCCCAGCATTTT.

This clonotype was seen a handful of times. The rearrangement links TRBV5-6 to TRBJ2-7; 10 bases are a match to TRBD1. The CDR3 totals 15 residues. Germline V CDR1 and CDR2: SGHDT, YYEEEE. V trimming: 4 bases; J trimming: 6 bases; junction bases outside the gene matches: 10. CDR3 sequence reads: CASSSRDRGPCEQYF. CDR3 bases: TGTGCCAGCAGCAGCCGGGACAGGGGACCCTGCGAGCAGTACTTC. The full variable domain, its missing parts supplied by reference TRBV5-6 and TRBJ2-7, is DAGVTQSPTHLIKTRGQQVTLRCSPKSGHDTVSWYQQALGQGPQFIFQYYEEEERQRGNFPDRFSGHQFPNYSSELNVNALLLGDSALYLCASSSRDRGPCEQYFGPGTRLTVT.

On this clonotype itself: A much larger clonotype is one base distant, so this may be a read error. The chain links TRBV28 to TRBJ2-7; TRBD2 matches 9 bases. CDR3 length: 15 residues. Germline CDR1 reads MDHEN; CDR2 reads SYDVKM. This CDR3 reads CVSSPIAGVSYEQYF. The CDR3 DNA follows: TGTGTCAGCAGTCCCATAGCGGGGGTATCCTACGAGCAGTACTTC.

The chain recombines TRBV20-1 with TRBJ1-2; D remains unclear. With 1 base removed from V and 3 bases from J, the gap between germline ends came to 9 bases. The CDR3 is 13 amino acids. Germline CDR1 DFQATT, CDR2 SNEGSKA (reference sequence). CDR3 loop: CSARGGGHYGYTF. The CDR3 DNA follows: TGCAGTGCTAGAGGTGGAGGCCACTATGGCTACACCTTC.

This clonotype occurred many times. This rearrangement joins TRBV7-2 to TRBJ2-4, with a possible D match to TRBD1 (5 bases). Germline V CDR1 and CDR2: SGHTA, FQGNSA. This CDR3 comprises 18 residues. V dropped 1 base and J dropped 0 bases, with 16 bases sitting between them. This CDR3 is CASSLEARAGLAKNIQYF. CDR3 in DNA: TGTGCCAGCAGCTTAGAGGCTAGGGCAGGGTTAGCCAAAAACATTCAGTACTTC.

The genes are TRBV18 and TRBJ1-2; tentative D call: TRBD1 (5 bases). V lost 2 bases and J 7 bases, leaving 14 bases between the germline ends. Germline V CDR1 and CDR2: KGHSH, LQKENI. This CDR3 region has 14 residues. The CDR3 DNA follows: TGTGCCAGCTCACCAGGGGCCTTTACTGGTGGCTACACCTTC. Translated, it gives CASSPGAFTGGYTF.

This clonotype was observed a few times. The V call is TRBV25-1, the J call TRBJ2-7; D is perhaps TRBD2 (5 bases). The CDR3 has 15 amino acids. CDR1 is MGHDK, CDR2 SYGVNS, per germline. Trimming pared 2 bases from V and 3 bases from J, leaving 14 bases between. This chain's CDR3 is CASSEMGTGGYEQYF. The CDR3 DNA follows: TGTGCCAGCAGTGAAATGGGAACTGGAGGCTACGAGCAGTACTTC.

This clonotype was picked up a small number of times. The genes are TRBV12-3 or TRBV12-4 and TRBJ2-5, with D perhaps matching TRBD1 (5 bases). The length of the CDR3 is 12 residues. V lost 5 bases and J lost 5, with 9 bases in between. The CDR3 sequence is CASSTGWETQYF. CDR3 DNA sequence: TGTGCCAGCAGTACAGGTTGGGAGACCCAGTACTTC.

This clonotype was seen at least ten times. V is TRBV7-2 and J is TRBJ2-7; possibly TRBD1 for D (5 bases). The CDR3 is 13 amino acids. Trimming pared 3 bases from V and 3 bases from J, leaving 9 bases between. Germline CDR1 reads SGHTA; CDR2 reads FQGNSA. The CDR3 here is CASSFVQDYEQYF. The CDR3 DNA follows: TGTGCCAGCAGCTTTGTACAGGACTACGAGCAGTACTTC.

This clonotype has more than one count but fewer than ten. A much larger clone sits a single nucleotide away, making a read error possible. This chain links TRBV20-1 with TRBJ1-6, with a weak D call TRBD1 (6 bases). The CDR3 extends over 15 amino acids. The germline gives CDR1 DFQATT, CDR2 SNEGSKA (reference sequence). The chain's CDR3 is CGARGETGDHSPLHF. The CDR3 DNA reads TGCGGTGCTAGAGGGGAGACAGGTGACCATTCACCCCTCCACTTT.

This clonotype has more than one count but fewer than ten. The rearrangement joins TRBV20-1 to TRBJ2-2, with TRBD2 as a possible D gene (5 bases). Germline assignment: CDR1 DFQATT and CDR2 SNEGSKA (reference sequence). V was trimmed by 0 bases and J by 6 bases, leaving 8 bases between them. The CDR3 contains 13 residues. The CDR3 loop is CSARDLRAGELFF. CDR3 DNA sequence: TGCAGTGCTAGAGATCTGAGGGCCGGGGAGCTGTTTTTT.

This clonotype was seen repeatedly, ten times or more. The chain recombines TRBV28 with TRBJ2-3; the match to TRBD2 covers 9 bases. The CDR3 totals 14 residues. CDR1 is MDHEN and CDR2 is SYDVKM in the germline V gene. V dropped 5 bases and J dropped 2; count of bases not matched to a gene: 2. The CDR3 region is CASSSGGYTDTQYF. Here the CDR3 DNA reads TGTGCCAGCAGTAGCGGGGGGTACACAGATACGCAGTATTTT.

The chain recombines TRBV18 with TRBJ1-3; no clear D. The CDR3 extends over 13 amino acids. The V gene lost 8 bases and the J gene lost 0 bases, with 8 bases spanning the gap. The germline gives CDR1 KGHSH, CDR2 LQKENI. CDR3 DNA: TGTGCCAGCACAGAGAGCTCTGGAAACACCATATATTTT. Translating it yields CASTESSGNTIYF. The full variable domain, its missing parts supplied by reference TRBV18 and TRBJ1-3, is NAGVMQNPRHLVRRRGQEARLRCSPMKGHSHVYWYRQLPEEGLKFMVYLQKENIIDESGMPKERFSAEFPKEGPSILRIQQVVRGDSAAYFCASTESSGNTIYFGEGSWLTVV.

This clonotype has a count of ten or more. The chain combines TRBV29-1 with TRBJ2-1, with D perhaps being TRBD1 or TRBD2 (5 bases each). V gave up 2 bases and J gave up 6 bases, with 11 bases separating them. The germline V gene has CDR1 SQVTM and CDR2 ANQGSEA. This CDR3 is 13 amino acids long. The CDR3 region is CSVERGRGNEQFF. CDR3 DNA: TGCAGCGTTGAACGGGGACGGGGCAATGAGCAGTTCTTC.